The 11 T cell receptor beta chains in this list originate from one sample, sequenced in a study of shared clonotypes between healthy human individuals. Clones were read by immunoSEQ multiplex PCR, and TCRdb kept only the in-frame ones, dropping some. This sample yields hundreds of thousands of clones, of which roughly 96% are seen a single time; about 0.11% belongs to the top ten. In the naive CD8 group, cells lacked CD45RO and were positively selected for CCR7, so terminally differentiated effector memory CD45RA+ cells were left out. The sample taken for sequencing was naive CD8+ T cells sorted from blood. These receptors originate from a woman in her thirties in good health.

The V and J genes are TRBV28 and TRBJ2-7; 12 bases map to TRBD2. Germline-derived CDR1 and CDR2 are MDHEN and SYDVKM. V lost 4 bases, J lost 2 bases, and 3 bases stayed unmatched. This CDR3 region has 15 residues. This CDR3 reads CASSYRTSGAYEQYF. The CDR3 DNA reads TGTGCCAGCAGTTACAGGACTAGCGGGGCCTACGAGCAGTACTTC. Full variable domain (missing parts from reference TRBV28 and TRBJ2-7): DVKVTQSSRYLVKRTGEKVFLECVQDMDHENMFWYRQDPGLGLRLIYFSYDVKMKEKGDIPEGYSVSREKKERFSLILESASTNQTSMYLCASSYRTSGAYEQYFGPGTRLTVT.

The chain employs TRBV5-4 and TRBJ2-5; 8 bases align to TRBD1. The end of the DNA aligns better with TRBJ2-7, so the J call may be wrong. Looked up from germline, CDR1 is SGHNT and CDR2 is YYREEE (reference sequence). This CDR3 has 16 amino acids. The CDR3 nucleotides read TGTGCCAGCACCGTGGGCCCAGGGGGCTTCACCTACGAGCAGTACTTC. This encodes CASTVGPGGFTYEQYF.

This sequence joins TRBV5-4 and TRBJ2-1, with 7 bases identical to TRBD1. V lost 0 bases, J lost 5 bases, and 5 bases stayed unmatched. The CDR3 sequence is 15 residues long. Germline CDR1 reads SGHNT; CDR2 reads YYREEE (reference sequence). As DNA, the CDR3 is TGTGCCAGCAGCTTGGGCCCGACAGGGAACAATGAGCAGTTCTTC. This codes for CASSLGPTGNNEQFF.

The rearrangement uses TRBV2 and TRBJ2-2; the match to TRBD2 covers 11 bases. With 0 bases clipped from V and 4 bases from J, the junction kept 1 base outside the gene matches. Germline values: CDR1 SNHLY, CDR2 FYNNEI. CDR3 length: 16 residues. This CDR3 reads CASSEASGRGTGELFF. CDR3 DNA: TGTGCCAGCAGTGAAGCTAGCGGGAGGGGCACCGGGGAGCTGTTTTTT.

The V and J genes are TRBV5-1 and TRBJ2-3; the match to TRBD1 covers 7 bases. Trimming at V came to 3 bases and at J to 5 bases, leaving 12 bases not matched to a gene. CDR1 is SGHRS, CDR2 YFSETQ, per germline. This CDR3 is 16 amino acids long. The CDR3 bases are TGCGCCAGCAGCTCGCCACGGACAGGTCCTCTAGATACGCAGTATTTT. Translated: CASSSPRTGPLDTQYF.

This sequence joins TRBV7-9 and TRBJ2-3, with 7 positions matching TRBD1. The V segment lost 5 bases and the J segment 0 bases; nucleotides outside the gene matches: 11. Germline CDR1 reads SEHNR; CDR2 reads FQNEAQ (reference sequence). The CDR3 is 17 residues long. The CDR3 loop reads CASSPGTAGISTDTQYF. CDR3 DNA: TGTGCCAGCAGCCCCGGGACAGCTGGAATCAGCACAGATACGCAGTATTTT.

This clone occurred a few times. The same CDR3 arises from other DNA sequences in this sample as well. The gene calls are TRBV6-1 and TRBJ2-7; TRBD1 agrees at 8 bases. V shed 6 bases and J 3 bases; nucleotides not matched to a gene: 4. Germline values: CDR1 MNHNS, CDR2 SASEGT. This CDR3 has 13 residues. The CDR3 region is CASRDRGSYEQYF. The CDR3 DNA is TGTGCCAGCAGAGACAGGGGAAGCTACGAGCAGTACTTC.

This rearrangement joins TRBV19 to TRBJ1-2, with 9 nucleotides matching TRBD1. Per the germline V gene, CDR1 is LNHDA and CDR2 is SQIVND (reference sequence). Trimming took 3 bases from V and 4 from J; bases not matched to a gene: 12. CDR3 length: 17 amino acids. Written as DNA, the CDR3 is TGTGCCAGTAGTATTGATCCTGGCGCGGGACAGGGCTATGGCTACACCTTC. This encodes CASSIDPGAGQGYGYTF.

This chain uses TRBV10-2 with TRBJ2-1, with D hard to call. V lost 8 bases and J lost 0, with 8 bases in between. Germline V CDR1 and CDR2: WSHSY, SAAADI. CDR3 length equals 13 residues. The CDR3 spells CASCSDSYNEQFF. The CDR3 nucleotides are TGCGCCAGCTGTTCGGACTCCTACAATGAGCAGTTCTTC.

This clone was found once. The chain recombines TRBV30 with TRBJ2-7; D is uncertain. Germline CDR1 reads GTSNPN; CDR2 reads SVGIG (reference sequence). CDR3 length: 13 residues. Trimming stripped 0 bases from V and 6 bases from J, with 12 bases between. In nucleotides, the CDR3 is TGTGCCTGGAGTGTAATAGGGTCAAGCGAGCAGTACTTC. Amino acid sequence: CAWSVIGSSEQYF. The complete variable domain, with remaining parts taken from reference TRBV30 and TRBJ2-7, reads SQTIHQWPATLVQPVGSPLSLECTVEGTSNPNLYWYRQAAGRGLQLLFYSVGIGQISSEVPQNLSASRPQDRQFILSSKKLLLSDSGFYLCAWSVIGSSEQYFGPGTRLTVT.

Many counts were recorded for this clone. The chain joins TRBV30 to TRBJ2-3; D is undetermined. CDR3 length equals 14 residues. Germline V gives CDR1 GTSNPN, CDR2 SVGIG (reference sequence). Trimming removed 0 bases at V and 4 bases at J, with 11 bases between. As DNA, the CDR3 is TGTGCCTGGAGTGTCTCGCTCTACGCAGATACGCAGTATTTT. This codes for CAWSVSLYADTQYF.